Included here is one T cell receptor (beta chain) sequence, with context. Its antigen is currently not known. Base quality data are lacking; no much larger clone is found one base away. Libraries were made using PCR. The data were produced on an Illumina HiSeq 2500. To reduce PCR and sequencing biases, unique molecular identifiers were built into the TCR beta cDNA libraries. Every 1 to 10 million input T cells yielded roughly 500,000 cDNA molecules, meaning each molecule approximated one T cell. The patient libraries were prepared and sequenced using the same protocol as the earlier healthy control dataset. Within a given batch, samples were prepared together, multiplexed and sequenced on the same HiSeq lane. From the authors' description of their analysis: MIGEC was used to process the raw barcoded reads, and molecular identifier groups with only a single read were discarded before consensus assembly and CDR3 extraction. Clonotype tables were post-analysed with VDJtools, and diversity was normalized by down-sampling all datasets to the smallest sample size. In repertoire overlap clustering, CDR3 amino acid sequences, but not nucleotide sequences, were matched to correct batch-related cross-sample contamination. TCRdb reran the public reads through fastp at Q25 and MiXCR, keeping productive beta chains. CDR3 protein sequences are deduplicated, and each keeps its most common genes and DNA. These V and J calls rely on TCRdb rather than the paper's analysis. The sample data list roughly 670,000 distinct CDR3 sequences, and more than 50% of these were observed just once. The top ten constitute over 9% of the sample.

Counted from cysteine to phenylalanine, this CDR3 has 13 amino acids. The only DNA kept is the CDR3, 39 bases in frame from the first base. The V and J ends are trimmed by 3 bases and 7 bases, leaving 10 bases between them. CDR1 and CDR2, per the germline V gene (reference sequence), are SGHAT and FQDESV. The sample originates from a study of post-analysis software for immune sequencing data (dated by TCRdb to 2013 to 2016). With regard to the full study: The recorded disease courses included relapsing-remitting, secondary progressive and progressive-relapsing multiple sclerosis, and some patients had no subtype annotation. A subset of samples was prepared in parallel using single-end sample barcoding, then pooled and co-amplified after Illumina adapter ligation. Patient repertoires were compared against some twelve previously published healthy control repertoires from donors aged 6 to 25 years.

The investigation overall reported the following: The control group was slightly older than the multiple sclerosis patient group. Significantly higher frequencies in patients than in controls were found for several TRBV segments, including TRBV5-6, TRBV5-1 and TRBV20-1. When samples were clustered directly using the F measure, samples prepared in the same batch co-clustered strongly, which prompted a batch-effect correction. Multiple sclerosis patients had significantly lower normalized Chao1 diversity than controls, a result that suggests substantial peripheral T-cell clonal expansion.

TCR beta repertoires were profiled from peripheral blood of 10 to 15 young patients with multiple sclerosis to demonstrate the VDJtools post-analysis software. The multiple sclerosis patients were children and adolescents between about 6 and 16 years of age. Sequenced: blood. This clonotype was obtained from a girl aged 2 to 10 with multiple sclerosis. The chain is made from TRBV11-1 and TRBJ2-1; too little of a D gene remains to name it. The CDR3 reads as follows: CASSFVETNEQFF. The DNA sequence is TGTGCCAGCAGCTTTGTCGAAACGAATGAGCAGTTCTTC.